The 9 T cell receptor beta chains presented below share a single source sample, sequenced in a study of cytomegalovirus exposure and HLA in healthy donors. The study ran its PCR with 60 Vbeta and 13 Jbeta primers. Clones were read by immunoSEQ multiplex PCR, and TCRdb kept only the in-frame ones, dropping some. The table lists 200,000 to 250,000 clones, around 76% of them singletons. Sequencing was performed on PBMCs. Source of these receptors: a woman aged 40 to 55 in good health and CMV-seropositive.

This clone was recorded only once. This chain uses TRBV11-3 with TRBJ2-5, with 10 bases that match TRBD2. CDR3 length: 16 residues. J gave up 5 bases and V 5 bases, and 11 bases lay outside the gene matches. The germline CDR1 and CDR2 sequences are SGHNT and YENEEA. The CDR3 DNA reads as TGTGCCAGCAGCCCCCGAGCGGGAGGGCCTGGTGAGACCCAGTACTTC. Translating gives CASSPRAGGPGETQYF.

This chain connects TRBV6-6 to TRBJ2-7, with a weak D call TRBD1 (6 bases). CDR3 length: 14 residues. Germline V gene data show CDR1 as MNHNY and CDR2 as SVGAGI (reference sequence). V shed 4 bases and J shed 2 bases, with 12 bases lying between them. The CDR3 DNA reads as TGTGCCAGCAGTTCCGGACAGAGAACCTACGAGCAGTACTTC. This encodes CASSSGQRTYEQYF.

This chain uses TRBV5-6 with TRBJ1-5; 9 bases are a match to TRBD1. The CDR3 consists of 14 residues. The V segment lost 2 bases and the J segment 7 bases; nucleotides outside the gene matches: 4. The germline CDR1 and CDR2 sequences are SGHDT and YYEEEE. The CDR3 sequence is CASSFGTGPQPQHF. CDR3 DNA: TGTGCCAGCAGCTTTGGGACAGGGCCACAGCCCCAGCATTTT.

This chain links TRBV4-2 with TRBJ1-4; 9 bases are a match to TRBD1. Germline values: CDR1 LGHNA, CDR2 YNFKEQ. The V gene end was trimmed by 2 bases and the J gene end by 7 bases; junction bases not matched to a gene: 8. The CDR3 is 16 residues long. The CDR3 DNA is TGTGCCAGCAGCCAAATACAGGGGGCGTTTAGTGAAAAACTGTTTTTT. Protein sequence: CASSQIQGAFSEKLFF.

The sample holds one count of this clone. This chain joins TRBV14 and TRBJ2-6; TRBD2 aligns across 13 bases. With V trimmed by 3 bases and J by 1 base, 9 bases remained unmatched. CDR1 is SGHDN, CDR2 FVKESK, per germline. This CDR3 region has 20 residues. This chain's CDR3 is CASSHELAGGLYSGANVLTF. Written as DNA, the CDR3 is TGTGCCAGCAGCCATGAACTAGCGGGAGGGCTCTATTCTGGGGCCAACGTCCTGACTTTC.

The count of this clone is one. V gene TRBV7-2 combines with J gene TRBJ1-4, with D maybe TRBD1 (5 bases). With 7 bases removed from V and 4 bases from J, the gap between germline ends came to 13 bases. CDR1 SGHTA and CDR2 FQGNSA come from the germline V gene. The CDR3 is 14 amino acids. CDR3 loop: CASTSGADNEKLFF. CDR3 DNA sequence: TGTGCCAGCACCTCTGGGGCTGATAATGAAAAACTGTTTTTT.

The CDR3 here is CASRNRDSRGGYTF. Written as DNA, the CDR3 is TGTGCCAGCAGGAACCGGGACAGCCGGGGCGGCTACACCTTC. The rearrangement links TRBV6-5 to TRBJ1-2, with TRBD1 matching over 7 bases. The V segment lost 6 bases and the J segment 8 bases; nucleotides outside the gene matches: 12. This CDR3 region has 14 residues. Looked up from germline, CDR1 is MNHEY and CDR2 is SVGAGI.

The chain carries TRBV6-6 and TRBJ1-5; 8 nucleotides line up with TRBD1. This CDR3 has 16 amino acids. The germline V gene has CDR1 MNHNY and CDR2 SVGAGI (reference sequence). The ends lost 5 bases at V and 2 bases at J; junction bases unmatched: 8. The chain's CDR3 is CASSKKQGDGNQPQHF. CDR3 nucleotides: TGTGCCAGCAGTAAGAAACAGGGGGATGGCAATCAGCCCCAGCATTTT.

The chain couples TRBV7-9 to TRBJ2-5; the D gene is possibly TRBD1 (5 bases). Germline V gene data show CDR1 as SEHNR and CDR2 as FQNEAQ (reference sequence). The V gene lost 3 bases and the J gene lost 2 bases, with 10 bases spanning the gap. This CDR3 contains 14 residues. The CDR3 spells CASSFRQPQETQYF. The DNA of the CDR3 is TGTGCCAGCAGCTTCCGACAGCCTCAAGAGACCCAGTACTTC.